The T cell receptor (beta chain) under discussion was sequenced for a study of T cells in Graves' hyperthyroidism and ophthalmopathy. Amplification of TCR beta CDR3 regions was performed using RNA transcripts as template. The TCR CDR3 first-round RT-PCR relied on the HTBI primer set. TCRdb redid the calling of the multiplex PCR reads with MiXCR, one entry per CDR3 protein. This sample yields more than 500,000 distinct CDR3 sequences, of which around 15% are seen a single time; 3% to 4% belongs to the top ten. Study-level results: Progression to ophthalmopathy was predicted a median of about 6.6 months early.

This clonotype was detected only a few times. Antigen unknown. Across 18 months, stable Graves' hyperthyroidism was marked by no progression to ophthalmopathy. Fresh peripheral blood, around 9.3 ml, was the source of the PBMCs. Sequenced material: blood. The receptor was isolated from a woman in her thirties with Graves' hyperthyroidism.

CDR3: CASSSQKTLMNTEAFF. The CDR3 DNA sequence: TGTGCCAGCAGCTCCCAAAAGACCCTTATGAACACTGAAGCTTTCTTT. The chain recombines TRBV5-8 with TRBJ1-1; D ambiguous. The CDR3 totals 16 residues. Germline V CDR1 and CDR2: SGHTS, YDEGEE. With 3 bases removed from V and 0 bases from J, the gap between germline ends came to 15 bases.